This T cell receptor beta chain emerged from a study of blood T cells in healthy people across ages. V lost 8 bases and J lost 6; bases outside the gene matches: 10. The CDR3 is 14 amino acids. From germline, CDR1 is MDHEN and CDR2 SYDVKM. This clonotype was counted a few times. Using a J-beta primer mix together with a sample-barcoded 5' primer, a second PCR was run for about 6 to 12 cycles. Each CDR3 protein is one row after TCRdb ran MiXCR on the 5' RACE reads. The table includes about 1 million distinct CDR3 sequences, roughly a quarter detected once. The same data also contributed to another study, on T cells of mothers and their children.

The sequenced material came from blood. The rearrangement joins TRBV28 to TRBJ1-5; 7 nucleotides match TRBD1. The source is a girl aged 2-10 years in good health. For the CDR3, the DNA is TGTGCCAGCCGAGGGGGCTTAAGCTCTCAGCCCCAGCATTTT. Protein sequence: CASRGGLSSQPQHF.